This T cell receptor (beta chain) was identified during a study of shared clonotypes between healthy human individuals. The study enrolled healthy HIV-negative adults without recent acute infections or vaccinations as donors. Only Caucasian adults living in Nashville, Tennessee served as donors. Researchers partitioned CD4+ cells into CD45RA+ naive and CD45RA-negative memory subsets. Assay: immunoSEQ multiplex PCR; the TCRdb copy retains only in-frame clones and omits some. The data hold over a million clones, with about four fifths observed a single time. Concerning this clone itself: Other DNA sequences from this sample encode an identical CDR3 as well.

Sequenced input: memory CD4+ T cells from PBMCs. Specified subset: CD45RA-negative fraction. The source is a man younger than 35 in good health. Some clones in this sample may be carry-over from other donors' samples.

CDR3 nucleotides: TGTGCCAGCAGTGAAGCCTATGAGCAGTTCTTC. Encoded protein: CASSEAYEQFF. The chain combines TRBV2 with TRBJ2-1; no clear D. Germline CDR1 and CDR2: SNHLY and FYNNEI. Trimming removed 0 bases at V and 8 bases at J, with 2 bases between. The CDR3 is 11 residues long.